These 11 T cell receptor beta chains originate from one sample sequenced in a study of cytomegalovirus exposure and HLA in healthy donors. The protocol was immunoSEQ multiplex PCR, while the TCRdb copy is restricted to in-frame clones and leaves out a portion. The repertoire has under 150,000 clones, roughly 90% of them found once; the top ten carry under 6.5%. Material for sequencing was PBMCs. The receptors were gathered from a woman aged 18-30 years in good health and CMV-seropositive.

The chain has TRBV7-2 and TRBJ2-3, with 8 bases identical to TRBD2. With 4 bases clipped from V and 2 bases from J, the junction kept 5 bases outside the gene matches. CDR1 is SGHTA, CDR2 FQGNSA, per germline. The CDR3 is made up of 15 amino acids. The CDR3 loop is CASSSRGAYTDTQYF. In DNA, the CDR3 is TGTGCCAGCAGCTCGCGGGGGGCCTACACAGATACGCAGTATTTT.

The V gene is TRBV19, the J gene TRBJ1-1, with TRBD1 matching over 8 bases. From germline, CDR1 is LNHDA and CDR2 SQIVND (reference sequence). V lost 4 bases to trimming and J lost 5 bases; unmatched junction nucleotides: 9. The CDR3 runs 15 residues. The CDR3 loop is CASSTPRGRRTEAFF. The CDR3 DNA reads as TGTGCCAGTAGTACTCCCAGGGGGCGGAGGACTGAAGCTTTCTTT.

The chain is built from TRBV12-5 and TRBJ2-7; 7 bases are a match to TRBD2. V dropped 6 bases and J dropped 8; count of bases not matched to a gene: 13. The CDR3 spans 14 residues. Germline CDR1 reads LGHNT; CDR2 reads FRNRAP. The CDR3 spells CASGPLSGLEKQYF. In DNA, the CDR3 is TGTGCTAGTGGGCCGCTTAGCGGGCTTGAGAAGCAGTACTTC.

This clone was counted once. This chain joins TRBV29-1 and TRBJ1-1; no firm D call. CDR3 length: 15 amino acids. The germline gives CDR1 SQVTM, CDR2 ANQGSEA. Between the trimmed V and J ends, which lost 0 bases and 3 bases, there was a span of 14 bases. The CDR3 DNA reads as TGCAGCGTTGAAGACCCCTTTGAGGAGGACACTGAAGCTTTCTTT. Translating gives CSVEDPFEEDTEAFF.

The chain couples TRBV29-1 to TRBJ1-1; 7 bases map to TRBD1. From germline, CDR1 is SQVTM and CDR2 ANQGSEA. With 5 bases clipped from V and 7 bases from J, the junction kept 7 bases outside the gene matches. This CDR3 comprises 12 residues. The CDR3 sequence: CSVLPGTVEAFF. CDR3 sequence (DNA): TGCAGCGTTTTACCCGGGACAGTTGAAGCTTTCTTT.

The CDR3 loop is CASSGQGVNQPQHF. CDR3 DNA: TGTGCCAGCAGCGGACAGGGGGTGAACCAGCCCCAGCATTTT. The rearrangement uses TRBV6-1 and TRBJ1-5; 10 bases fit TRBD1. This CDR3 is 14 amino acids long. V shed 6 bases and J 7 bases; nucleotides not matched to a gene: 6. CDR1 and CDR2 from the germline V gene are MNHNS and SASEGT.

A single count supports this clone. This chain uses TRBV9 with TRBJ1-2, with 8 bases fitting TRBD1. The ends lost 3 bases at V and 4 bases at J; junction bases unmatched: 8. The CDR3 extends over 15 amino acids. Looked up from germline, CDR1 is SGDLS and CDR2 is YYNGEE. CDR3 loop: CASSATSQGAYGYTF. The CDR3 DNA follows: TGTGCCAGCAGCGCAACGAGCCAGGGGGCCTATGGCTACACCTTC.

This clone came up once. This rearrangement joins TRBV9 to TRBJ2-1; 8 nucleotides agree with TRBD2. The V segment lost 3 bases and the J segment 4 bases; nucleotides outside the gene matches: 9. This CDR3 comprises 16 residues. Germline CDR1 is SGDLS and CDR2 is YYNGEE. The CDR3 protein is CASSDRVAGSYNEQFF. The CDR3 DNA reads TGTGCCAGCAGCGACAGGGTAGCGGGGTCATACAATGAGCAGTTCTTC. The full variable domain, completed using reference TRBV9 and TRBJ2-1, is DSGVTQTPKHLITATGQRVTLRCSPRSGDLSVYWYQQSLDQGLQFLIQYYNGEERAKGNILERFSAQQFPDLHSELNLSSLELGDSALYFCASSDRVAGSYNEQFFGPGTRLTVL.

The chain is built from TRBV4-1 and TRBJ1-2, with 7 nucleotides matching TRBD1. Germline-derived CDR1 and CDR2 are MGHRA and YSYEKL. The ends lost 2 bases at V and 6 bases at J; junction bases unmatched: 6. CDR3 length equals 14 residues. Here the CDR3 DNA reads TGCGCCAGCAGCCAACGAGGGGGCGCGGATGGCTACACCTTC. It is translated as CASSQRGGADGYTF.

The chain links TRBV14 to TRBJ1-1; TRBD1 aligns across 8 bases. The germline V gene has CDR1 SGHDN and CDR2 FVKESK. After removal of 8 bases from V and 4 bases from J, the junction contained 9 bases not matched to a gene. CDR3 length: 14 residues. CDR3 DNA sequence: TGTGCCAGCGGAAGGACAGGGTGGGTCACTGAAGCTTTCTTT. Its protein is CASGRTGWVTEAFF.

This CDR3 is CASSPQGAFEFF. For the CDR3, the DNA is TGTGCCAGCAGCCCACAGGGGGCTTTTGAGTTCTTC. V is TRBV11-3 and J is TRBJ2-1; 9 bases are shared with TRBD1. Trimming cost V 5 bases and J 14 bases; bases outside gene matches: 7. The CDR3 runs to 12 residues. CDR1 and CDR2 (germline): SGHNT, YENEEA.